This T cell receptor (beta chain) was retrieved from a study of blood T cell repertoires in COVID-19. V lost 0 bases to trimming and J lost 1 base, with 10 bases between them. The germline CDR1 and CDR2 sequences are LGHDT and YNNKEL (reference sequence). The CDR3 length is 16 residues. Study processing details: Using reference gene primer amplification, nucleated cell counts were estimated. TCRdb keeps only in-frame clones here, not all; method: immunoSEQ multiplex PCR. D and trimming were read from the DNA, whereas the V and J calls and clone size are those reported in that table. This table holds under 300,000 clones, roughly four fifths found once.

The J gene is TRBJ2-1, the V gene TRBV3-1 (or the pseudogene TRBV3-2); D might be TRBD2 (6 bases). The sequence derives from a man aged 45-60 years who had recovered from COVID-19. Source material: PBMCs or T cells enriched from blood (not recorded which). CDR3 in DNA: TGTGCCAGCAGCCAAGAGGGGGGAATATCCTACAATGAGCAGTTCTTC. This gives the protein CASSQEGGISYNEQFF.